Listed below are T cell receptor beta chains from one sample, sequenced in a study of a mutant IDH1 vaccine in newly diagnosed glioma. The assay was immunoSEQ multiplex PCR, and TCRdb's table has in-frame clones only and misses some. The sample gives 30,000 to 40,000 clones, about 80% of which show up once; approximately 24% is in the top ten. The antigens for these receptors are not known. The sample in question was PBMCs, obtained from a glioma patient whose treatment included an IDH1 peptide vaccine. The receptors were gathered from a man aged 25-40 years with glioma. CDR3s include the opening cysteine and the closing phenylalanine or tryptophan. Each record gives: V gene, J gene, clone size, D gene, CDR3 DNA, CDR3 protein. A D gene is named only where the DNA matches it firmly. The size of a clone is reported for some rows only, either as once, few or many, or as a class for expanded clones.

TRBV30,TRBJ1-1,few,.,TGTGCCTGGAGTGTAGGTGAAGCTTTCTTT,CAWSVGEAFF
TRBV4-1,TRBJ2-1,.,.,TGCGCCAGCAGCCAAGTTAACAGCCCCTCCGATGAGCAGTTCTTC,CASSQVNSPSDEQFF
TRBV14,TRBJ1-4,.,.,TGTGCCAGCAGCCCCGTCGGGGGGGTTCGGGGAGAAAAACTGTTTTTT,CASSPVGGVRGEKLFF
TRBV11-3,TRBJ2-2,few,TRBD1,TGTGCCAGCAGCAAACAGGGGGCCGACACCGGGGAGCTGTTTTTT,CASSKQGADTGELFF
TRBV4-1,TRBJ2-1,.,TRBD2,TGCGCCAGCAGCCCCCGTTCTAGCGGGGGAGAGCAGTTCTTC,CASSPRSSGGEQFF
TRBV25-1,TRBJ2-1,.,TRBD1,TGTGCCAGCAGTGAATCCGGGACAGGGTTCTCCTACAATGAGCAGTTCTTC,CASSESGTGFSYNEQFF
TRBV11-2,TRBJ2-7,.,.,TGTGCCAGCAGCTTAGCCCCAAACTACGAGCAGTACTTC,CASSLAPNYEQYF
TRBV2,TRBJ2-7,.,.,TGTGCCAGCAGTGAAACGGGGGCGGGCGAGCAGTACTTC,CASSETGAGEQYF
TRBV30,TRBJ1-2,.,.,TGTGCCTGGAAAAATACAGGGCTTGGCTACACCTTC,CAWKNTGLGYTF
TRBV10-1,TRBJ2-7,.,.,TGCGCCAGCAGTGAAGAGGCCAACAGGTCCTCCTACGAGCAGTACTTC,CASSEEANRSSYEQYF
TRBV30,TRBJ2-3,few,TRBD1,TGTGCCGGCGACAGGGGAAGTAGCACAGATACGCAGTATTTT,CAGDRGSSTDTQYF
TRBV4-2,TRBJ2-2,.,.,TGTGCCAGCAGCCAAAGGGTTGGCGGGGAGCTGTTTTTT,CASSQRVGGELFF
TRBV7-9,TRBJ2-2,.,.,TGTGCCAGCAGCTTCCCGGGACCGAACACCGGGGAGCTGTTTTTT,CASSFPGPNTGELFF
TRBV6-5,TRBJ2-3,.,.,TGTGCCAGCAGCCGGACTATCACAGATACGCAGTATTTT,CASSRTITDTQYF
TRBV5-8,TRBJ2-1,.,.,TGTGCCAGCAGCTTGTTCCAGCGGGCTCCCAATGAGCAGTTCTTC,CASSLFQRAPNEQFF
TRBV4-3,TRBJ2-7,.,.,TGCGCCAGCAGCCGAGCAAGGCCATTCTCCTACGAGCAGTACTTC,CASSRARPFSYEQYF
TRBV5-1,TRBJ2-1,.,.,TGCGCCAGCAGCTCGGTCGGGTCCTACAATGAGCAGTTCTTC,CASSSVGSYNEQFF
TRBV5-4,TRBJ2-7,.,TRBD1,TGTGCCAGCAGCTTGGGGGCCGGGACAGGCGAGCAGTACTTC,CASSLGAGTGEQYF
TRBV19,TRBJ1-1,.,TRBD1,TGTGCCAGTAGTATAGCCCTTGGACAGGGGAGAGGGGCTGAAGCTTTCTTT,CASSIALGQGRGAEAFF
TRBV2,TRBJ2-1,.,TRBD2,TGTGCCAGCAGTACGGGGGGGCCCTATGAGCAGTTCTTC,CASSTGGPYEQFF
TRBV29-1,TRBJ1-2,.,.,TGCAGCGTTGGGGAGGGCCTTAGGGGCTACACCTTC,CSVGEGLRGYTF
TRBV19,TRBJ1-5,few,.,TGTGCCAGCAAATCGGGGTGGGTAAGCAATCAGCCCCAGCATTTT,CASKSGWVSNQPQHF
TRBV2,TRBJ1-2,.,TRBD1,TGTGCCAGCAGTCTGGGACAGGGGGGTGGCTACACCTTC,CASSLGQGGGYTF
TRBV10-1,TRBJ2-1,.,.,TGCGCCAGCAGTGAGCGGAATGAGCAGTTCTTC,CASSERNEQFF
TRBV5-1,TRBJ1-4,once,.,TGCGCCAGCAGCTTAAACACTGGGGACGAAAAACTGTTTTTT,CASSLNTGDEKLFF
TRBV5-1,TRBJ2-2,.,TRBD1,TGCGCCACCGGGACAGGGAACACCGGGGAGCTGTTTTTT,CATGTGNTGELFF
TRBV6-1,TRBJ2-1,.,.,TGTGCCAGCAGTGTCCTGCACTACAATGAGCAGTTCTTC,CASSVLHYNEQFF
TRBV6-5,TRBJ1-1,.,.,TGTGCCAGCAGTTACTCCCAGAGCACTGAAGCTTTCTTT,CASSYSQSTEAFF
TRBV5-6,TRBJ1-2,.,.,TGTGCCAGCAGCTTGATGGCGGCAGGCTTTACGACTGACTACACCTTC,CASSLMAAGFTTDYTF
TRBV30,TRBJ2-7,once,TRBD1,TGTGCCTGGTATAAGACAGGGCCCTACGAGCAGTACTTC,CAWYKTGPYEQYF
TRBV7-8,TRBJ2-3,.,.,TGTGCCAGCAGCCGGAACAGGGAATGGACAGATACGCAGTATTTT,CASSRNREWTDTQYF
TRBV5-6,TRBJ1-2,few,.,TGTGCCAGCAGCTTGGGGGGGAACTATGGCTACACCTTC,CASSLGGNYGYTF
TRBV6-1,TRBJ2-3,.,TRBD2,TGTGCCAGCAGTGCAGAAGCGGGGGCTAGCACAGATACGCAGTATTTT,CASSAEAGASTDTQYF
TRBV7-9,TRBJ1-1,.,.,TGTGCCAGCAGCTTGAACACTGAAGCTTTCTTT,CASSLNTEAFF
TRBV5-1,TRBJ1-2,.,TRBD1,TGCGCCAGCAGCTTGGGGACAGGGGGAGACGGCTACACCTTC,CASSLGTGGDGYTF
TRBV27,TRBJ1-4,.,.,TGTGCCAGCAGTTTTCGGGGGTCTAATTTTCGCGAAAAACTGTTTTTT,CASSFRGSNFREKLFF
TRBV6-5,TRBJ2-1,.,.,TGTGCCAGCAGTTCCCCCCAAACTTCCTACAATGAGCAGTTCTTC,CASSSPQTSYNEQFF
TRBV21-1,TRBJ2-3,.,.,TGTGCCAGCAGCAAAAAGGACAGCGCTTGCACAGATACGCAGTATTTT,CASSKKDSACTDTQYF
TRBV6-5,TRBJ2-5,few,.,TGTGCCAGCAGGCGGAGGGTTCCGGAGACCCAGTACTTC,CASRRRVPETQYF
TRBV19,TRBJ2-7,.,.,TGTGCCAGTAGTATAAGTTTAGCACTGACCTACGAGCAGTACTTC,CASSISLALTYEQYF
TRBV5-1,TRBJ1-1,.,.,TGCGCCAGCAGCTTAAAAGGCCGGGACGGCTACCTGATGAACACTGAAGCTTTCTTT,CASSLKGRDGYLMNTEAFF
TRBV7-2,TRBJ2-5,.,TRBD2,TGTGCCAGCAGCTCCAACCTACTAGCGGGGCAAGAGACCCAGTACTTC,CASSSNLLAGQETQYF
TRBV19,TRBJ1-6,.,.,TGTGCCAGTAGTGCTACAGCGAGCTCCTATAATTCACCCCTCCACTTT,CASSATASSYNSPLHF
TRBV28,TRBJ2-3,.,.,TGTGCCACCAAGGCGTGGTCCCGCACAGATACGCAGTATTTT,CATKAWSRTDTQYF
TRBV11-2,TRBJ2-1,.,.,TGTGCCAGCAGCCCCCACGAGAACCTGGTAGCGGAGCAGTTCTTC,CASSPHENLVAEQFF
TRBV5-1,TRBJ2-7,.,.,TGCGCCAGCAGCAGGATCGGACTCAGCTCCTACGAGCAGTACTTC,CASSRIGLSSYEQYF
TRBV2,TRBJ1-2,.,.,TGTGCCAGCAGTGAAGGGGAAAGGGAGGATGGCTACACCTTC,CASSEGEREDGYTF
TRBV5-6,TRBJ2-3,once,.,TGTGCCAGCAGCTTGGGCCGCACAGATACGCAGTATTTT,CASSLGRTDTQYF
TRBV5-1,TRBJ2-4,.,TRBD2,TGCGCCAGCAGCGCAGGACTAGCGCGGGACAAAAACATTCAGTACTTC,CASSAGLARDKNIQYF
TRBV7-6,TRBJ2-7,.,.,TGTGCCAGCAGCTTAGCAGGGGATGACGAGCAGTACTTC,CASSLAGDDEQYF
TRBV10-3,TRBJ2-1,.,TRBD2,TGTGCCATCAGTGTTGCGGGAGAGACCTACAATGAGCAGTTCTTC,CAISVAGETYNEQFF
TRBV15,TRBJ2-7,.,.,TGTGCCACCAGTCCGCTCGGTCCCCGAACCTCCTACGAGCAGTACTTC,CATSPLGPRTSYEQYF
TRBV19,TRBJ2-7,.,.,TGTGCCAGTAGTATAGGACCCAGGATTTCCTACGAGCAGTACTTC,CASSIGPRISYEQYF
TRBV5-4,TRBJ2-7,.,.,TGTGCCAGCAGCTTGGGTCAGGAGTACGAGCAGTACTTC,CASSLGQEYEQYF
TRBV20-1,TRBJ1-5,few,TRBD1,TGCAGTGCCAGGGGGGGGCAGCCCCAGCATTTT,CSARGGQPQHF
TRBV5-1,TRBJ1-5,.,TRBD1,TGCGCCAGCAGCTGGACAGGTGGCGGCAATCAGCCCCAGCATTTT,CASSWTGGGNQPQHF
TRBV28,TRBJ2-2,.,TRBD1,TGTGCCAGCAGTCTCACCGGGACAGGAAACACCGGGGAGCTGTTTTTT,CASSLTGTGNTGELFF
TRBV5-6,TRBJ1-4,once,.,TGTGCCAGCAGCCGGGGGGGGGCAGACGAAAAACTGTTTTTT,CASSRGGADEKLFF
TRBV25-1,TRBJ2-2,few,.,TGTGCCAGCAGTGATCGGGTGGACACCGGGGAGCTGTTTTTT,CASSDRVDTGELFF